The source of this TCR beta chain is a study of blood T cell repertoires in COVID-19. Profiling relied on immunoSEQ multiplex PCR, and the TCRdb table lists in-frame clones only, not all of them. The table shows around 190,000 clones, with more than 70% occurring only once. V was shortened by 0 bases and J by 8 bases, with 13 bases between the two germline ends. Germline CDR1 SQVTM, CDR2 ANQGSEA. This CDR3 is built from 13 residues. The sequence came from a man aged 18 to 35 with active or convalescent COVID-19. Source material: peripheral blood. The V and J genes are TRBV29-1 and TRBJ1-2; possible D gene TRBD1, 5 bases. Written as DNA, the CDR3 is TGCAGCGTTGAAGATCGGGGCGGGGAAGGCTACACCTTC. As protein: CSVEDRGGEGYTF. The whole variable domain, remainder taken from reference TRBV29-1 and TRBJ1-2, is SAVISQKPSRDICQRGTSLTIQCQVDSQVTMMFWYRQQPGQSLTLIATANQGSEATYESGFVIDKFPISRPNLTFSTLTVSNMSPEDSSIYLCSVEDRGGEGYTFGSGTRLTVV.